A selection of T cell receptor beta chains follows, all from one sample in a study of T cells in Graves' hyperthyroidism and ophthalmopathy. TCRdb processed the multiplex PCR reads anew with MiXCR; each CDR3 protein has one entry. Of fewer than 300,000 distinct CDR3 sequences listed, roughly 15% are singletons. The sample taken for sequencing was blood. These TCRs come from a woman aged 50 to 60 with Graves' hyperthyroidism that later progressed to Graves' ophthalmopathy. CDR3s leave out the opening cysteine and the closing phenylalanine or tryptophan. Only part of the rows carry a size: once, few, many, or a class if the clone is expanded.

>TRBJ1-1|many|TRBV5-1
ASSGNPMNTEAF
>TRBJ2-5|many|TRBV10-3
ASQKGTGEETQY
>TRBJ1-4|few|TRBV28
ASSGGVANEKLF
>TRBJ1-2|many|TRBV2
ARGNGYT
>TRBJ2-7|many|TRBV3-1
ASSQESAGAYEQY
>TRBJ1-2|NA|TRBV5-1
ASSLYGEPAVTYGYT
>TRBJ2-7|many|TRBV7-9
ASSPTNQDSEQY
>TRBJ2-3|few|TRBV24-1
ATSDPLVGGSTDTQY
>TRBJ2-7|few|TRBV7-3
ASSFKGRGLDEQY
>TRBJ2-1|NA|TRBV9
ASSAGGRGIDEQF
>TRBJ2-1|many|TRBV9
ASSVQTSMDEQF